Listed below are T cell receptor beta chains from one sample, sequenced in a study of early T cells in non-severe SARS-CoV-2 infection. TCRdb ran MiXCR on the 5' RACE reads and lists one entry per CDR3 protein. Of some 71,000 distinct CDR3 sequences listed, roughly 10% are singletons. Source: whole blood, taken at baseline. These receptors came from an adult who was a healthcare worker with PCR-confirmed SARS-CoV-2 infection or an uninfected control (not recorded which). Both conserved end residues are trimmed from each CDR3. The order of the fields is clone size, V gene, CDR3 protein. Clone size is not always given. Where it is, it says once, few, many or a class for expanded clones.

>.|TRBV6-2/TRBV6-3
ASSYYDRGQIYEQY
>many|TRBV7-9
ASSVDTQY
>.|TRBV4-1
ASSQEASSGQETQY
>few|TRBV28
ASSFPRLRVAGEVGEQY
>many|TRBV27
ASSLSMRQGTSTYEQY
>few|TRBV19
ASSPTSPGPLLSYSNQPQH
>many|TRBV2
ASSARIVRETQY
>.|TRBV27
ASRPWTGDRGYT
>.|TRBV12-3/TRBV12-4
ASSLGDSYEQY
>.|TRBV6-5
ASSSGQAGNQPQH
>few|TRBV7-2
ASSPQSTRQGRGYT
>few|TRBV12-3/TRBV12-4
ASSLGVGGETQY
>few|TRBV28
ASSLSGRGLSGYT
>few|TRBV28
ASSLSLRGRISNQPQH
>.|TRBV7-2
ASSLGRQSYEQY
>.|TRBV4-1
ASSPGAGIQETQY
>many|TRBV5-1
ASSQGARGNEQF
>many|TRBV29-1
SVVKWPEETQY
>.|TRBV4-2
ASSQDRDSGELF
>many|TRBV28
ASNTGFLAHNEQF
>many|TRBV27
ASSFRSANYGYT
>many|TRBV7-2
ASSLAQPGANVLT
>few|TRBV28
ASTSPGPYEQY
>many|TRBV20-1
SASSPGLHEQY
>.|TRBV2
ASMIRLAGETQY
>.|TRBV20-1
SAFPLAGGGETQY
>few|TRBV14
ASSQTRWGTEAF
>few|TRBV28
ASSFASGYVQNQRQY
>many|TRBV29-1
SASPGREGSEQF
>few|TRBV7-2
ASSPQGGWGEKLF
>many|TRBV20-1
SARELAGAWEQY
>few|TRBV7-3
ASSLTSGHYEQY
>.|TRBV20-1
SARDPNPTRDWEAF
>many|TRBV13
ASRVGLAKNIQY
>few|TRBV28
ASSFLDRGDTGELF
>.|TRBV6-5
ASSIRMNTEAF
>.|TRBV25-1
ASSGVSGNSYYNEQF
>many|TRBV3-1
ASSPGLAGVFADTQY
>many|TRBV28
ASSPHSGRSTDTQY
>many|TRBV12-3/TRBV12-4
ASRPRGNSYEQY
>many|TRBV7-2
ASSSDYYGYT
>.|TRBV25-1
ASSDWTAQETQY
>few|TRBV20-1
SARGLASYNEQF
>.|TRBV28
ASSQTTSGTGRYEQY
>few|TRBV3-1
ASSQESRGQWY
>few|TRBV29-1
SGVTGISTQAF
>.|TRBV20-1
SKTGNYGYT
>few|TRBV12-3/TRBV12-4
ASSLGGTVSGNTIY
>once|TRBV6-6
ASSFGSSNEKLF
>few|TRBV29-1
SVEWRQDPYEQY
>.|TRBV15
VTSRHIRQGGGYT
>few|TRBV12-3/TRBV12-4
ASSFRLADEQY
>.|TRBV18
ASSPGHNQPQH